These T cell receptor beta chains were read from a single sample in a study of blood T cell repertoires in COVID-19. TCRdb's copy holds only in-frame clones and misses some; the assay was immunoSEQ multiplex PCR. The sample consists of around 270,000 clones, roughly 86% of them appearing once. Sequencing input: peripheral blood. These receptors all come from a man aged 40-49 years who had recovered from COVID-19. The CDR3 runs from the conserved cysteine through the conserved F or W. A D gene is named only where the DNA matches it firmly. Expanded clones are given a class, and other clones once, few, many or no size at all.

d_gene | j_gene | v_gene | abundance | CDR3aa | CDR3nt
- | TRBJ2-2 | TRBV19 | - | CASTATGSPGELFF | TGTGCCAGTACCGCAACAGGGTCTCCCGGGGAGCTGTTTTTT
TRBD1 | TRBJ2-3 | TRBV5-1 | - | CASSPGQGAGFVNTQYF | TGCGCCAGCAGCCCCGGCCAGGGGGCAGGGTTCGTTAATACGCAGTATTTT
TRBD1 | TRBJ1-2 | TRBV6-5 | - | CASSNSRQGFGYGYTF | TGTGCCAGCAGTAACTCTCGACAGGGCTTCGGCTATGGCTACACCTTC
TRBD2 | TRBJ2-2 | TRBV27 | - | CASRTSGGLSDGELFF | TGTGCCAGCAGAACGAGCGGGGGGTTATCCGATGGGGAGCTGTTTTTT
- | TRBJ2-7 | TRBV5-1 | - | CASSLRGPYEQYF | TGCGCCAGCAGCTTGAGGGGTCCCTACGAGCAGTACTTC
- | TRBJ1-5 | TRBV4-1 | - | CASSPLRGAGSNQPQHF | TGCGCCAGCAGCCCCCTCCGGGGGGCTGGTAGCAATCAGCCCCAGCATTTT
- | TRBJ1-1 | TRBV11-2 | - | CASSLVGGNTEAFF | TGTGCCAGCAGTTTGGTAGGGGGGAACACTGAAGCTTTCTTT
TRBD2 | TRBJ2-3 | TRBV6-4 | many | CASSDSTSSDTQYF | TGTGCCAGCAGTGACTCGACTAGCTCAGATACGCAGTATTTT
TRBD1 | TRBJ1-4 | TRBV7-8 | - | CASSSGQGTNEKLFF | TGTGCCAGCAGCTCCGGACAGGGAACTAATGAAAAACTGTTTTTT
- | TRBJ1-1 | TRBV19 | - | CASSSGPPQVTEAFF | TGTGCCAGTAGTTCCGGCCCCCCTCAGGTCACTGAAGCTTTCTTT
- | TRBJ2-1 | TRBV2 | - | CASLRERVSNEQFF | TGTGCCAGCTTGAGGGAGCGGGTATCCAATGAGCAGTTCTTC
- | TRBJ1-6 | TRBV4-2 | - | CASSQVGRVGASYNSPLHF | TGTGCCAGCAGCCAAGTGGGGAGGGTTGGGGCCTCCTATAATTCACCCCTCCACTTT
- | TRBJ1-1 | TRBV27 | - | CASSLGGDTEAFF | TGTGCCAGCAGTTTAGGGGGCGACACTGAAGCTTTCTTT
TRBD2 | TRBJ2-3 | TRBV11-2 | - | CASSRSGSINTQYF | TGTGCCAGCAGCCGTAGCGGGAGTATCAATACGCAGTATTTT
- | TRBJ1-4 | TRBV5-4 | - | CASSLRGGVNEKLFF | TGTGCCAGCAGCTTGAGGGGGGGCGTCAATGAAAAACTGTTTTTT
- | TRBJ2-1 | TRBV19 | once | CASSFGVYNEQFF | TGTGCCAGTAGTTTCGGGGTGTACAATGAGCAGTTCTTC
TRBD2 | TRBJ2-1 | TRBV10-1 | - | CASSVGLESEQFF | TGCGCCAGCAGCGTGGGACTAGAGAGTGAGCAGTTCTTC
- | TRBJ2-2 | TRBV4-1 | once | CASSQDLTGEGTGELFF | TGCGCCAGCAGCCAAGATCTTACGGGAGAGGGCACCGGGGAGCTGTTTTTT
- | TRBJ1-5 | TRBV7-8 | - | CASSLGQGYRQPQHF | TGTGCCAGCAGCTTAGGGCAGGGGTATAGGCAGCCCCAGCATTTT
TRBD2 | TRBJ2-7 | TRBV6-5 | - | CASTLKRGSYEQYF | TGTGCCAGCACCCTCAAGCGGGGCTCCTACGAGCAGTACTTC
TRBD2 | TRBJ2-5 | TRBV7-6 | - | CASSLGRLAGRMETQYF | TGTGCCAGCAGCTTAGGCAGACTAGCGGGAAGAATGGAGACCCAGTACTTC
- | TRBJ1-2 | TRBV6-5 | - | CASSPGQNSGGYTF | TGTGCCAGCAGCCCGGGACAAAACTCCGGTGGCTACACCTTC
- | TRBJ1-5 | TRBV5-6 | - | CASSFTGSAINQPQHF | TGTGCCAGCAGCTTTACTGGGTCAGCGATCAATCAGCCCCAGCATTTT
- | TRBJ2-7 | TRBV2 | - | CASSPGIIGEQYF | TGTGCCAGCAGCCCCGGGATTATTGGCGAGCAGTACTTC
- | TRBJ2-7 | TRBV2 | - | CASSEKVPGSVGTYEQYF | TGTGCCAGCAGTGAAAAGGTTCCCGGTAGCGTGGGAACCTACGAGCAGTACTTC
- | TRBJ1-1 | TRBV12-3/TRBV12-4 | - | CASSKRATPPAFF | TGTGCCAGCTCGAAGCGGGCAACCCCCCCGGCTTTCTTT
TRBD2 | TRBJ2-5 | TRBV5-4 | - | CASSLTGGRETQYF | TGTGCCAGCAGCTTGACGGGAGGAAGGGAGACCCAGTACTTC
- | TRBJ1-1 | TRBV4-1 | - | CASSLPIREGATEAFF | TGCGCCAGCAGCCTCCCGATAAGGGAAGGGGCCACTGAAGCTTTCTTT
- | TRBJ2-1 | TRBV7-9 | - | CASSLGQVTYNEQFF | TGTGCCAGCAGCTTAGGACAGGTCACCTACAATGAGCAGTTCTTC
- | TRBJ1-2 | TRBV5-6 | - | CASSLLRDIGYTF | TGTGCCAGCAGCTTACTCAGGGATATTGGCTACACCTTC
TRBD1 | TRBJ2-5 | TRBV3-1/TRBV3-2 | - | CASSRFPGTVSQETQYF | TGTGCCAGCAGCCGCTTCCCCGGGACAGTATCCCAAGAGACCCAGTACTTC
- | TRBJ1-4 | TRBV7-2 | - | CASSSRSGVGEKLFF | TGTGCCAGCAGCTCACGGTCAGGGGTGGGCGAAAAACTGTTTTTT
- | TRBJ1-5 | TRBV2 | few | CASSEALRGGQPQHF | TGTGCCAGCAGTGAAGCGCTGAGGGGGGGTCAGCCCCAGCATTTT
TRBD1 | TRBJ1-2 | TRBV6-5 | - | CASSWPGQGAGGYTF | TGTGCCAGCAGTTGGCCGGGACAGGGGGCCGGTGGCTACACCTTC
TRBD2 | TRBJ2-7 | TRBV5-4 | few | CASSPRLAGDSPYEQYF | TGTGCCAGCAGCCCCAGACTAGCGGGGGACTCGCCCTACGAGCAGTACTTC
- | TRBJ2-2 | TRBV19 | once | CASSIVPGVGAGELFF | TGTGCCAGTAGTATAGTTCCAGGGGTTGGGGCCGGGGAGCTGTTTTTT
TRBD2 | TRBJ2-3 | TRBV7-2 | once | CASSVLAGGNFARTDTQYF | TGTGCCAGCAGCGTGCTAGCGGGAGGCAACTTTGCAAGGACAGATACGCAGTATTTT
TRBD1 | TRBJ2-7 | TRBV7-2 | - | CASSPGGTGRTYEQYF | TGTGCCAGCAGCCCCGGCGGGACAGGGAGGACCTACGAGCAGTACTTC
TRBD1 | TRBJ1-2 | TRBV7-2 | once | CASSLALRTGYGYTF | TGTGCCAGCAGCTTAGCGTTACGGACAGGCTATGGCTACACCTTC
TRBD1 | TRBJ1-5 | TRBV6-6 | - | CASSASGGLGHPQHF | TGTGCCAGCAGTGCCTCAGGGGGGTTGGGCCACCCCCAGCATTTT
- | TRBJ2-7 | TRBV20-1 | - | CSASFLAIYEQYF | TGCAGTGCTAGTTTTCTAGCGATCTACGAGCAGTACTTC
- | TRBJ2-1 | TRBV19 | - | CASRRGNEQFF | TGTGCCAGTAGACGGGGCAATGAGCAGTTCTTC
TRBD2 | TRBJ2-1 | TRBV2 | - | CASYYYGTSGHNEQFF | TGTGCCAGCTATTACTACGGGACTAGCGGTCACAATGAGCAGTTCTTC
- | TRBJ1-2 | TRBV6-5 | once | CASTHLQDTNYGYTF | TGTGCCAGCACCCACCTACAGGATACTAACTATGGCTACACCTTC
TRBD2 | TRBJ2-7 | TRBV4-1 | - | CASSQEGTSAPYEQYF | TGCGCCAGCAGCCAAGAGGGGACTAGCGCACCCTACGAGCAGTACTTC
TRBD2 | TRBJ2-1 | TRBV7-7 | - | CASSLLRGRVDEQFF | TGTGCCAGCAGCCTCCTTCGCGGGAGGGTAGATGAGCAGTTCTTC
TRBD1 | TRBJ1-2 | TRBV6-2/TRBV6-3 | once | CASSYSKSTGAYGYTF | TGTGCCAGCAGTTACTCTAAATCCACAGGGGCCTATGGCTACACCTTC
TRBD1 | TRBJ2-5 | TRBV10-2 | - | CASSEAGTGAETQYF | TGCGCCAGCAGTGAGGCGGGGACAGGGGCAGAGACCCAGTACTTC
- | TRBJ2-1 | TRBV2 | once | CASSGLRRGLGEQFF | TGTGCCAGCAGTGGGCTTCGGCGGGGACTCGGTGAGCAGTTCTTC
- | TRBJ1-2 | TRBV3-1/TRBV3-2 | - | CASSQVAGVGSGYTF | TGTGCCAGCAGCCAAGTGGCGGGAGTAGGGTCGGGCTACACCTTC
- | TRBJ1-2 | TRBV21-1 | - | CASSKALDRGLPNYGYTF | TGTGCCAGCAGCAAAGCGCTTGACAGGGGACTACCTAACTATGGCTACACCTTC
- | TRBJ1-2 | TRBV7-9 | few | CASRSGQSNYGYTF | TGTGCCAGCAGGTCGGGACAATCTAACTATGGCTACACCTTC
TRBD1 | TRBJ1-2 | TRBV5-6 | - | CASRTPGQGLYGYTF | TGTGCCAGCAGGACCCCGGGACAGGGGCTTTATGGCTACACCTTC